These 31 T cell receptor beta chains were sequenced from one sample in a study of vaccination and CD4 T cells after COVID-19. These receptors have no known antigen. As for treatment: approximately 11-day PBMC culture with coronavirus spike peptide pools or control peptides (ViraFEST assay). The Oncomine TCR Beta short-read assay sequenced DNA from cultured CD4+ T cells. TCRdb passed the PCR reads through MiXCR, listing each CDR3 protein once. The table includes more than 12,000 distinct CDR3 sequences, about 55% detected once. The sample consisted of CD4+ T cells from blood, cultured in vitro, taken before SARS-CoV-2 vaccination. These receptors came from a human donor who had recovered from COVID-19.

In its sample, this clonotype was seen a few times. The chain is built from TRBV6-1 and TRBJ1-5, with 9 bases matching TRBD1. V gave up 6 bases and J gave up 4 bases; unmatched junction bases: 7. The CDR3 extends over 15 amino acids. Germline CDR1 is MNHNS and CDR2 is SASEGT. In nucleotides, the CDR3 is TGTGCCAGCAGCAAACAGGGGGCTGGAAATCAGCCCCAGCATTTT. This sequence encodes CASSKQGAGNQPQHF.

This clonotype was counted a few times. The chain employs TRBV27 and TRBJ2-1; 7 nucleotides match TRBD2. The CDR3 has 16 amino acids. Germline V gene lookup returns CDR1 MNHEY and CDR2 SMNVEV (reference sequence). J gave up 3 bases and V 8 bases, and 13 bases lay outside the gene matches. CDR3 DNA sequence: TGTGCCAGCTCACCGGGGGTGGGGGGGGTCTACAATGAGCAGTTCTTC. Translated: CASSPGVGGVYNEQFF.

In this sample, this clonotype turned up a few times. J is TRBJ2-3 and V is TRBV6-5; D gene unclear. V was pared by 0 bases and J by 6 bases, with 13 bases between. The CDR3 is 15 amino acids. Germline lookup yields CDR1 MNHEY and CDR2 SVGAGI. CDR3 sequence reads: CASSYSGYIGDTQYF. The CDR3, as DNA: TGTGCCAGCAGTTACTCTGGCTATATTGGGGATACGCAGTATTTT.

This chain links TRBV24-1 with TRBJ2-5; D is undetermined. CDR1 and CDR2 from the germline V gene are KGHDR and SFDVKD. CDR3 length: 13 amino acids. The ends were cut back, 4 bases at V and 5 bases at J, with 10 bases in the middle. CDR3 coding DNA: TGTGCCACCAGTGACCCCATAGGGGAGACCCAGTACTTC. It encodes CATSDPIGETQYF.

The chain couples TRBV6-5 to TRBJ2-5; no clear D gene. Trimming pared 0 bases from V and 5 bases from J, leaving 13 bases between. Germline-derived CDR1 and CDR2 are MNHEY and SVGAGI. This CDR3 comprises 15 residues. The CDR3 loop reads CASSYSKGSRETQYF. The CDR3 DNA is TGTGCCAGCAGTTACTCGAAAGGGTCCAGGGAGACCCAGTACTTC.

The genes are TRBV10-3 and TRBJ2-5; 8 bases are a match to TRBD1. CDR3 size: 16 residues. V lost 3 bases, J lost 0 bases, and 6 bases stayed unmatched. Germline V gene lookup returns CDR1 ENHRY and CDR2 SYGVKD. The CDR3: CAISDFGQGNQETQYF. Here the CDR3 DNA reads TGTGCCATCAGTGATTTTGGACAGGGTAACCAAGAGACCCAGTACTTC.

This sequence joins TRBV28 and TRBJ2-2; 9 bases line up with TRBD2. The CDR3 extends over 17 amino acids. V lost 7 bases, J lost 5 bases, and 14 bases stayed unmatched. Looked up from germline, CDR1 is MDHEN and CDR2 is SYDVKM. The CDR3: CASTSEIAGVRTGELFF. CDR3 DNA sequence: TGTGCCAGCACCTCCGAGATAGCGGGAGTGCGGACCGGGGAGCTGTTTTTT.

The chain has TRBV27 and TRBJ2-2; 13 positions match TRBD2. V lost 6 bases to trimming and J lost 3 bases; unmatched junction nucleotides: 1. In germline, CDR1 is MNHEY, CDR2 SMNVEV (reference sequence). This CDR3 contains 15 residues. The CDR3 protein is CASSTSGRDTGELFF. The CDR3, as DNA: TGTGCCAGCAGCACTAGCGGGAGGGACACCGGGGAGCTGTTTTTT.

The chain employs TRBV24-1 and TRBJ2-3; 9 bases fit TRBD1. Germline CDR1 reads KGHDR; CDR2 reads SFDVKD. V trimming: 4 bases; J trimming: 4 bases; junction bases outside the gene matches: 11. The CDR3 is 17 amino acids. The CDR3 protein is CATSEPSGTGIADTQYF. CDR3 in DNA: TGTGCCACCAGTGAGCCCTCCGGGACAGGGATCGCAGATACGCAGTATTTT.

V gene TRBV9 combines with J gene TRBJ1-6, with D maybe TRBD1 (5 bases). This CDR3 is built from 14 residues. Germline assignment: CDR1 SGDLS and CDR2 YYNGEE. V lost 4 bases to trimming and J lost 8 bases, with 13 bases between them. CDR3 region: CASSPQAADSPLHF. For the CDR3, the DNA is TGTGCCAGCAGCCCACAGGCAGCGGATTCACCCCTCCACTTT.

The genes are TRBV27 and TRBJ1-2; a possible D gene is TRBD1 (5 bases). Trimming took 5 bases from V and 5 from J, leaving 12 bases between them. Germline CDR1 MNHEY, CDR2 SMNVEV (reference sequence). The CDR3 covers 13 residues. CDR3: CASSERGLYGYTF. The CDR3 bases are TGTGCCAGCAGTGAACGGGGACTGTATGGCTACACCTTC.

This chain joins TRBV24-1 and TRBJ2-1; D is possibly TRBD1 (6 bases). The V gene lost 5 bases and the J gene lost 0 bases, with 7 bases spanning the gap. The V gene's germline CDR1 is KGHDR and CDR2 SFDVKD. The CDR3 is made up of 14 amino acids. Here the CDR3 DNA reads TGTGCCACCAGTGGAGGGGGCTCCTACAATGAGCAGTTCTTC. Protein: CATSGGGSYNEQFF.

The V and J genes are TRBV7-2 and TRBJ1-1; 11 bases match TRBD1. Unmatched junction bases numbered 5, after V lost 8 bases and J lost 6 bases. The CDR3 contains 13 residues. The V gene's germline CDR1 is SGHTA and CDR2 FQGNSA. DNA for the CDR3: TGTGCCAGCGGACAGGGGGCGAGGTCTGAAGCTTTCTTT. It translates to CASGQGARSEAFF. Using reference TRBV7-2 and TRBJ1-1 for the parts outside the CDR3, the full variable domain is GAGVSQSPSNKVTEKGKDVELRCDPISGHTALYWYRQSLGQGLEFLIYFQGNSAPDKSGLPSDRFSAERTGGSVSTLTIQRTQQEDSAVYLCASGQGARSEAFFGQGTRLTVV.

The V and J genes are TRBV12-3 or TRBV12-4 and TRBJ2-7, with 14 nucleotides matching TRBD2. CDR3 length: 17 residues. With 5 bases clipped from V and 3 bases from J, the junction kept 9 bases outside the gene matches. CDR3 residues: CASSPGTSGSSFYEQYF. CDR3 coding DNA: TGTGCCAGCAGTCCAGGGACTAGCGGGAGTTCTTTCTACGAGCAGTACTTC.

The chain couples TRBV4-1 to TRBJ2-7, with TRBD1 matching 8 bases. This CDR3 has 16 residues. The junction had 15 bases not matched to a gene; V was cut back by 4 bases and J by 7 bases. CDR1 MGHRA and CDR2 YSYEKL come from the germline V gene. CDR3: CASSPQLLRGTGEQYF. In DNA form, the CDR3 reads TGCGCCAGCAGCCCCCAGTTGCTAAGGGGGACAGGAGAGCAGTACTTC.

This sequence joins TRBV11-2 and TRBJ2-5, with 10 bases lining up with TRBD1. Germline CDR1 reads SGHAT; CDR2 reads FQNNGV. The CDR3 is 16 residues long. Unmatched junction bases numbered 10, after V lost 5 bases and J lost 4 bases. The CDR3 spells CASSSPGQGFGETQYF. For the CDR3, the DNA is TGTGCCAGCAGCAGTCCGGGACAGGGGTTTGGAGAGACCCAGTACTTC.

This chain connects TRBV20-1 to TRBJ1-1, with D unclear. The V end was cut by 1 base, the J end by 1 base, with 10 bases between. Looked up from germline, CDR1 is DFQATT and CDR2 is SNEGSKA (reference sequence). This CDR3 is built from 14 residues. CDR3 in amino acids: CSARVLGQNTEAFF. Here the CDR3 DNA reads TGCAGTGCTAGAGTTCTCGGGCAGAACACTGAAGCTTTCTTT.

The V call is TRBV2, the J call TRBJ2-2; D ambiguous. V lost 7 bases and J lost 5, with 11 bases in between. The CDR3 spans 13 residues. Germline values: CDR1 SNHLY, CDR2 FYNNEI. The CDR3 reads CASNTDATGELFF. The CDR3 nucleotides read TGTGCCAGCAACACGGACGCTACCGGGGAGCTGTTTTTT.

This chain connects TRBV7-2 to TRBJ2-6, with TRBD1 matching over 7 bases. Germline values: CDR1 SGHTA, CDR2 FQGNSA. The CDR3 sequence is 17 residues long. V shed 5 bases, J shed 0 bases, and the junction held 7 bases outside the gene matches. DNA of the CDR3: TGTGCCAGCAGCAATCCCAAGGGGGCCTCTGGGGCCAACGTCCTGACTTTC. Protein sequence: CASSNPKGASGANVLTF.

This clonotype was seen only a few times. The rearrangement joins TRBV20-1 to TRBJ2-3; D gene ambiguous. This CDR3 contains 12 residues. From germline, CDR1 is DFQATT and CDR2 SNEGSKA (reference sequence). V lost 0 bases and J lost 6, with 7 bases in between. The CDR3 DNA reads TGCAGTGCTAGAGAGGGCTGGGATACGCAGTATTTT. It encodes CSAREGWDTQYF.

A word on this clonotype: The CDR3 does not close with the conserved phenylalanine or tryptophan, likely indicating a read error. V is TRBV20-1 and J is TRBJ2-1; D not certain. Trimming left V 5 bases short and J 0 bases short, with 11 bases between. This CDR3 spans 14 amino acids. Germline CDR1 and CDR2: DFQATT and SNEGSKA (reference sequence). The CDR3 DNA reads as TGCAGTGCTGTGGGCAGGAGCTCCTACAATGAGCAGTTCCTC. Translating it yields CSAVGRSSYNEQFL.

In its sample, this clonotype was seen a few times. The rearrangement uses TRBV20-1 and TRBJ1-6, with D uncertain. Germline lookup yields CDR1 DFQATT and CDR2 SNEGSKA (reference sequence). The CDR3 runs 17 residues. V was clipped by 4 bases and J by 0 bases, with 16 bases between them. CDR3 sequence reads: CSATNSGFSSYNSPLHF. CDR3 nucleotide sequence: TGCAGTGCTACCAACTCGGGATTCAGCTCCTATAATTCACCCCTCCACTTT.

The chain joins TRBV12-3 or TRBV12-4 to TRBJ1-2, with TRBD1 identical over 7 bases. Trimming took 7 bases from V and 8 from J; bases not matched to a gene: 10. This CDR3 is built from 13 residues. The CDR3 bases are TGTGCCAGCAACTACAGGGGCGTGCAGGGCTACACCTTC. It yields the protein CASNYRGVQGYTF.

This sequence joins TRBV30 and TRBJ2-7; tentatively, D is TRBD1 (6 bases). The CDR3 has 14 residues. Between the trimmed V and J ends, which lost 0 bases and 3 bases, there was a span of 12 bases. Germline assignment: CDR1 GTSNPN and CDR2 SVGIG (reference sequence). As DNA, the CDR3 is TGTGCCTGGAGTGTACGACGAGGGGGCTACGAGCAGTACTTC. This codes for CAWSVRRGGYEQYF.

The rearrangement links TRBV11-3 to TRBJ1-5; D gene ambiguous. The CDR3 covers 13 residues. V lost 1 base and J 7 bases, leaving 8 bases between the germline ends. Germline V gives CDR1 SGHNT, CDR2 YENEEA. The CDR3 here is CASSLVSGQPQHF. The CDR3 DNA follows: TGTGCCAGCAGCTTAGTTTCCGGGCAGCCCCAGCATTTT.

The chain has TRBV6-5 and TRBJ1-2; no clear D. V was pared by 0 bases and J by 2 bases, with 7 bases between. The CDR3 is 14 amino acids. CDR1 and CDR2 from the germline V gene are MNHEY and SVGAGI. The CDR3 region is CASSYSLGNYGYTF. The CDR3 DNA is TGTGCCAGCAGTTACTCCCTCGGGAACTATGGCTACACCTTC.

This chain links TRBV6-2 or TRBV6-3 with TRBJ2-1; 10 nucleotides agree with TRBD2. This CDR3 spans 16 amino acids. Germline CDR1 is MNHEY and CDR2 is SVGEGT. V gave up 5 bases and J gave up 9 bases; unmatched junction bases: 13. CDR3 loop: CASSDGVQRGGLEQFF. CDR3 in DNA: TGTGCCAGCAGTGACGGCGTTCAGCGGGGGGGCCTTGAGCAGTTCTTC.

This clonotype was detected only a few times. The chain recombines TRBV24-1 with TRBJ2-5, with 12 bases lining up with TRBD2. V lost 4 bases to trimming and J lost 10 bases; unmatched junction nucleotides: 12. CDR3 length: 16 amino acids. Germline V CDR1 and CDR2: KGHDR, SFDVKD. CDR3 in DNA: TGTGCCACCAGTGACAAGGCTAGCGGGAGGGCCGGGATCCAGTACTTC. It translates to CATSDKASGRAGIQYF.

CDR3 residues: CASSSSSGVGETQYF. CDR3 DNA sequence: TGTGCCAGCAGCTCCTCGAGCGGGGTTGGAGAGACCCAGTACTTC. The V call is TRBV7-3, the J call TRBJ2-5; 7 nucleotides line up with TRBD2. The CDR3 consists of 15 residues. J lost 4 bases, V lost 4 bases, and 9 bases had no gene match. Germline CDR1 and CDR2: SGHTA and FQGTGA.

The chain employs TRBV24-1 and TRBJ2-5, with 8 positions matching TRBD1. Per germline, CDR1 KGHDR and CDR2 SFDVKD. The J segment lost 2 bases and the V segment lost 5 bases, leaving 6 bases of the junction unmatched. CDR3 length: 15 amino acids. The CDR3 DNA reads TGTGCCACCAGTGCATACCAGGGGGCTCAAGAGACCCAGTACTTC. This codes for CATSAYQGAQETQYF.

The V call is TRBV7-9, the J call TRBJ2-7; D gene ambiguous. This CDR3 region has 12 residues. The V end was cut by 6 bases, the J end by 0 bases, with 6 bases between. Per the germline V gene, CDR1 is SEHNR and CDR2 is FQNEAQ (reference sequence). In DNA, the CDR3 is TGTGCCAGCAGTCCCAGCTCCTACGAGCAGTACTTC. Translating gives CASSPSSYEQYF. The whole variable domain, remainder taken from reference TRBV7-9 and TRBJ2-7, is DTGVSQNPRHKITKRGQNVTFRCDPISEHNRLYWYRQTLGQGPEFLTYFQNEAQLEKSRLLSDRFSAERPKGSFSTLEIQRTEQGDSAMYLCASSPSSYEQYFGPGTRLTVT.